This T cell receptor beta chain derives from a study of blood T cell repertoires in COVID-19. From germline, CDR1 is MNHNS and CDR2 SASEGT. Trimming cost V 3 bases and J 0 bases, with 15 bases left between them. This CDR3 is built from 16 residues. TCRdb keeps only in-frame clones here, not all; method: immunoSEQ multiplex PCR. Of over 200,000 clones listed, around 85% were seen once; the top ten hold over 3%. This receptor was taken from a woman in her forties or fifties in a cohort exposed to, infected with or recovered from COVID-19 (not recorded which). Sequenced input: PBMCs or T cells enriched from blood (not recorded which). This chain links TRBV6-1 with TRBJ2-7; D is possibly TRBD1 (6 bases). CDR3 sequence reads: CASSDQTGLGSYEQYF. CDR3 DNA sequence: TGTGCCAGCAGTGACCAGACAGGACTCGGCTCCTACGAGCAGTACTTC.